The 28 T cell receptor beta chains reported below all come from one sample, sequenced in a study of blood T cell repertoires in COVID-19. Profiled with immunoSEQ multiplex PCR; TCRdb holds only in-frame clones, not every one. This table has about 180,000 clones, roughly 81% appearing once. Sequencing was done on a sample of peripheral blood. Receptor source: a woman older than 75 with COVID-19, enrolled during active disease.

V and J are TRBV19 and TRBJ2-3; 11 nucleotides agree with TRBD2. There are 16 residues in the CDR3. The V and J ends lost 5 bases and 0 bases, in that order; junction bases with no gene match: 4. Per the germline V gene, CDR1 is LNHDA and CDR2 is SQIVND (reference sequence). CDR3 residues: CASSLGLADSTDTQYF. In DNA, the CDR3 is TGTGCCAGTAGTTTGGGACTAGCGGATAGCACAGATACGCAGTATTTT.

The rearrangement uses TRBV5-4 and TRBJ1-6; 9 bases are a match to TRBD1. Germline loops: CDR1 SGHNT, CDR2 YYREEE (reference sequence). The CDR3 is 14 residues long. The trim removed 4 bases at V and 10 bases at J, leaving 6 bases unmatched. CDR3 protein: CASSRDRDQSPLHF. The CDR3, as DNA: TGTGCCAGCAGCCGGGACAGGGATCAGTCACCCCTCCACTTT.

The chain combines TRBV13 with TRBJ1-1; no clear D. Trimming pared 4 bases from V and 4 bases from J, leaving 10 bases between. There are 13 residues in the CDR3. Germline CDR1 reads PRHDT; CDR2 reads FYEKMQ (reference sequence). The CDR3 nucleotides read TGTGCCAGCAGCTCGGGTGAGGCCACTGAAGCTTTCTTT. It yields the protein CASSSGEATEAFF.

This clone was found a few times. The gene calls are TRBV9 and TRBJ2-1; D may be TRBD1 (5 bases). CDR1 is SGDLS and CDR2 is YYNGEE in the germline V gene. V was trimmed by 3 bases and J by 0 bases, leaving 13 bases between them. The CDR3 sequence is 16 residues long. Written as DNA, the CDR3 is TGTGCCAGCAGCGAGGGGCCCTATAGCTCCTACAATGAGCAGTTCTTC. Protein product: CASSEGPYSSYNEQFF.

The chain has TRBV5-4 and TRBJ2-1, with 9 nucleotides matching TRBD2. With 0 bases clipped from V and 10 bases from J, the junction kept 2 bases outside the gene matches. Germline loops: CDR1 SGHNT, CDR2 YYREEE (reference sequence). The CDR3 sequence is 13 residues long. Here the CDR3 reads CASSLVLAGEQFF. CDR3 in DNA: TGTGCCAGCAGCTTGGTCCTAGCGGGAGAGCAGTTCTTC.

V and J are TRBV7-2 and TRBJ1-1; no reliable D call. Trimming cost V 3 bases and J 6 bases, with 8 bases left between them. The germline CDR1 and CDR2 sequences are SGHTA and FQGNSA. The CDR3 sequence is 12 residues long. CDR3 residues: CASSFGGPEAFF. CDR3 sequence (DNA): TGTGCCAGCAGCTTTGGAGGGCCTGAAGCTTTCTTT.

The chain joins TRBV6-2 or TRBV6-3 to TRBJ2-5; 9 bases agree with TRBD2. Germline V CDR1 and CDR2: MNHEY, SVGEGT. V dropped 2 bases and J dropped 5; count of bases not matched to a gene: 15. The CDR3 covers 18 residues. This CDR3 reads CASSYPRGRAGGDETQYF. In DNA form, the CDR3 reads TGTGCCAGCAGTTACCCCCGGGGAAGAGCGGGAGGAGATGAGACCCAGTACTTC.

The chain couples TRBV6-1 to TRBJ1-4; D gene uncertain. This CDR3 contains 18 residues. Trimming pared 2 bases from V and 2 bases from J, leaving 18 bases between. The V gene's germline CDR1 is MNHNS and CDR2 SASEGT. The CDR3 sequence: CASSETGPRVWTNEKLFF. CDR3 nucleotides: TGTGCCAGCAGTGAAACCGGCCCCCGGGTATGGACTAATGAAAAACTGTTTTTT.

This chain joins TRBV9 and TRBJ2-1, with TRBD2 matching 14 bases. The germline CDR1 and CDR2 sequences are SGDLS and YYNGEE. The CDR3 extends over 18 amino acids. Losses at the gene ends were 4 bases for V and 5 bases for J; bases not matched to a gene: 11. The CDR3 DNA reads TGTGCCAGCAGCTTTTCCGGGACTAGCGGGAGAAGGGACAATGAGCAGTTCTTC. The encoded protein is CASSFSGTSGRRDNEQFF.

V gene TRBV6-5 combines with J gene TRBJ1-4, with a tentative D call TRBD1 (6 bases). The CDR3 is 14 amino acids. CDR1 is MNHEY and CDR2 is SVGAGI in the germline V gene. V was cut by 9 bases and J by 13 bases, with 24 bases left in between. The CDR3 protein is CASSDGGSQRGLFF. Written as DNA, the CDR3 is TGTGCCAGTTCAGATGGGGGCTCACAAAGGGGACTGTTTTTT.

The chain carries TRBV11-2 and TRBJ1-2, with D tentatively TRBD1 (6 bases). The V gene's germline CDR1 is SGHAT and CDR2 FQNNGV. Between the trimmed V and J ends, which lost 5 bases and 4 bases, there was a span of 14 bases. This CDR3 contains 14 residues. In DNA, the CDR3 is TGTGCCAGCAGCCCATCCGGGACACCCTATGGCTACACCTTC. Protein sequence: CASSPSGTPYGYTF.

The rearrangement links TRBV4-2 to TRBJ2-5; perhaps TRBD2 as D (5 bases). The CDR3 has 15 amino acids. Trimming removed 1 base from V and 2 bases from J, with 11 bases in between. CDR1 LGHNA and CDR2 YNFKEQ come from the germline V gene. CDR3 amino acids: CASSQGLAGQETQYF. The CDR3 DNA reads TGTGCCAGCAGCCAAGGTCTAGCAGGTCAAGAGACCCAGTACTTC.

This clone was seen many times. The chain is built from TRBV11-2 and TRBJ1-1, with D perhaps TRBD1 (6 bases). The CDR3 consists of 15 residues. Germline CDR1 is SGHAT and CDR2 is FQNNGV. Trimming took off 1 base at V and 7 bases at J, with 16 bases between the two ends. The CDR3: CASSLGSGWGREAFF. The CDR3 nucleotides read TGTGCCAGCAGCTTAGGATCAGGTTGGGGGCGTGAAGCTTTCTTT.

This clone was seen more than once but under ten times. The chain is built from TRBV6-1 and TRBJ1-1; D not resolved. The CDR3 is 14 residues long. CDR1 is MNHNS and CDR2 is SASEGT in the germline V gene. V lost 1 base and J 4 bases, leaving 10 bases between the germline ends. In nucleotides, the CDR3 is TGTGCCAGCAGTGAAGGGGGAGGTGGCACTGAAGCTTTCTTT. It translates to CASSEGGGGTEAFF.

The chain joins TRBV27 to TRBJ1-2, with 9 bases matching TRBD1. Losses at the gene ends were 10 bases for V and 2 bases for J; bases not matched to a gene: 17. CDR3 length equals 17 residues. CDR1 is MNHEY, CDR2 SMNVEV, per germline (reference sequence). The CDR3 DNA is TGTGCCACCCTAAAGGGATCGGATGACAGGGGGAACTATGGCTACACCTTC. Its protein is CATLKGSDDRGNYGYTF.

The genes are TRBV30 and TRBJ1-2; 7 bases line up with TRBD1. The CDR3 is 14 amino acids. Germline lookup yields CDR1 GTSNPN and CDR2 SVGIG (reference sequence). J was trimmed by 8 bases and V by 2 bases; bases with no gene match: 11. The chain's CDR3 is CAWSLTGVLGGYTF. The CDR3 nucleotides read TGTGCCTGGAGTCTCACAGGGGTGCTAGGAGGCTACACCTTC.

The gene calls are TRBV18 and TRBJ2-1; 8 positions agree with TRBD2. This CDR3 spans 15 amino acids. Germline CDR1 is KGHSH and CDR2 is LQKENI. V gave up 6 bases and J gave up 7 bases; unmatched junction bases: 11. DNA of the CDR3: TGTGCCAGCTCCCAACGCGCGGGAGGAGGAAATGAGCAGTTCTTC. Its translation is CASSQRAGGGNEQFF.

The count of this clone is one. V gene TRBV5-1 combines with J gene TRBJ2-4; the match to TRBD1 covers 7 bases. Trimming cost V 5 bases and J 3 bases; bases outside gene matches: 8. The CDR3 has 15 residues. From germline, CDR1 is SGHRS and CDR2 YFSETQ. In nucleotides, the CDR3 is TGCGCCAGCAGGACGACAGGGCTCGACAAAAACATTCAGTACTTC. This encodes CASRTTGLDKNIQYF.

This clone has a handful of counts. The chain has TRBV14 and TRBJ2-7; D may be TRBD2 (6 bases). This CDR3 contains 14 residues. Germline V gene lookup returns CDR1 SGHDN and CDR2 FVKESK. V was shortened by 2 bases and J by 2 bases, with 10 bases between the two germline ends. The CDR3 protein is CASSQIGGAYEQYF. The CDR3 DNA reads TGTGCCAGCAGCCAAATCGGAGGGGCCTACGAGCAGTACTTC.

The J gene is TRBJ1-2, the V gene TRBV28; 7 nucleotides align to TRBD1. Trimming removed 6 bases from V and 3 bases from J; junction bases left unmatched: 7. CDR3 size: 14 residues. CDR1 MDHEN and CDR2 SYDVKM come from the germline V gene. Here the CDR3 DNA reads TGTGCCAGCAGACGGACCACAGGGGACTATGGCTACACCTTC. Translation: CASRRTTGDYGYTF.

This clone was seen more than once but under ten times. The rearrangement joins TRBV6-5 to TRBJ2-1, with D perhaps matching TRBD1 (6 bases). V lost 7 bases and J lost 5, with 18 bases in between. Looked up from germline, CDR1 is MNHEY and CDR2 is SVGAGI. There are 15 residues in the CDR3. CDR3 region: CASTPDWWGHNEQFF. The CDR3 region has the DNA TGTGCCAGCACTCCGGACTGGTGGGGGCACAATGAGCAGTTCTTC.

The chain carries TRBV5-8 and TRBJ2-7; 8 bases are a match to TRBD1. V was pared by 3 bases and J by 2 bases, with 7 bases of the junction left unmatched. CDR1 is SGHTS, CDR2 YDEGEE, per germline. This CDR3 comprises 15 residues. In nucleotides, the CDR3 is TGTGCCAGCAGCTGGATAATGACAGGGGCCTACGAGCAGTACTTC. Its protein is CASSWIMTGAYEQYF.

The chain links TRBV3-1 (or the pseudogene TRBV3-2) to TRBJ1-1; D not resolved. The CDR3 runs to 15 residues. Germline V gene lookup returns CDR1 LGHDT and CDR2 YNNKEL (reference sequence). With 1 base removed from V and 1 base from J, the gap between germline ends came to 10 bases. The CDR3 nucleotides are TGTGCCAGCAGCCAAGTTGCCCGGGGGAACACTGAAGCTTTCTTT. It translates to CASSQVARGNTEAFF.

The CDR3 nucleotides are TGTGCCAGCAGTGACCGGGCAGGGGGTAGCTATGGCTACACCTTC. Amino acid sequence: CASSDRAGGSYGYTF. The genes are TRBV6-4 and TRBJ1-2, with 7 bases identical to TRBD1. This CDR3 comprises 15 residues. With 2 bases clipped from V and 4 bases from J, the junction kept 7 bases outside the gene matches. Germline values: CDR1 MRHNA, CDR2 SNTAGT.

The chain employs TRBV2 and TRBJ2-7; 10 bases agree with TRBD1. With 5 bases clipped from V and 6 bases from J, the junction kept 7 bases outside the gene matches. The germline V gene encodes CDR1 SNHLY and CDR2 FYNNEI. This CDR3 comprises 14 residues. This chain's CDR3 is CASSKAGTGVEQYF. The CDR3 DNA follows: TGTGCCAGCAGTAAGGCTGGGACAGGGGTCGAGCAGTACTTC.

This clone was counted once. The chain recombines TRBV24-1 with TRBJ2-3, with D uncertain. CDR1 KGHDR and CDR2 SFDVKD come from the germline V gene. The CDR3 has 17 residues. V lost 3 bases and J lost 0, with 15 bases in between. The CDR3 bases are TGTGCCACCAGTGATCCACAGATTACTCTCAGCACAGATACGCAGTATTTT. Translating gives CATSDPQITLSTDTQYF.

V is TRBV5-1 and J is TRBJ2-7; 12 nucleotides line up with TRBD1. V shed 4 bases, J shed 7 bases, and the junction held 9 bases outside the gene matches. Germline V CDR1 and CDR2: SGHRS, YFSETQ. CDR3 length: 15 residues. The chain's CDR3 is CASSASGTGGFEQYF. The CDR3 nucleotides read TGCGCCAGCAGCGCCTCCGGGACAGGGGGCTTTGAGCAGTACTTC.

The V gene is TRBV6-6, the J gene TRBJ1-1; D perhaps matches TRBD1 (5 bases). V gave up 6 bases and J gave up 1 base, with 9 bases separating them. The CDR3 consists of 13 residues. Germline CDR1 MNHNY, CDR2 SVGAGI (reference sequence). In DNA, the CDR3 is TGTGCCAGCAGCCTCACAGGGAACACTGAAGCTTTCTTT. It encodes CASSLTGNTEAFF.